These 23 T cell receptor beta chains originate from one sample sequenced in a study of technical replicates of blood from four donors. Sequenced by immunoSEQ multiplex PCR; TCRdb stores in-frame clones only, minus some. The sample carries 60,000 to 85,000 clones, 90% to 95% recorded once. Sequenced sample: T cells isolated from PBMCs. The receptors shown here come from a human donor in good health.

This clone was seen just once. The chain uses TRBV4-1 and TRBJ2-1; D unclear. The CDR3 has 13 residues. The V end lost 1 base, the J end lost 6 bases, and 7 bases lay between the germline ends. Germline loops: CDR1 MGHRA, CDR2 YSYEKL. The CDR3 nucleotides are TGCGCCAGCAGCCAAGGATCCGGCAATGAGCAGTTCTTC. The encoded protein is CASSQGSGNEQFF.

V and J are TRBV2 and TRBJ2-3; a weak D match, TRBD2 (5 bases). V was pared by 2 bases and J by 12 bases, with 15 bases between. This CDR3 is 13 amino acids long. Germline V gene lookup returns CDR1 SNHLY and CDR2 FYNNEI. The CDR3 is CASSEFLGGSQYF. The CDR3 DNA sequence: TGTGCCAGCAGTGAATTTCTTGGTGGGAGTCAGTATTTT. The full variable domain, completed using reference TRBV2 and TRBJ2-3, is EPEVTQTPSHQVTQMGQEVILRCVPISNHLYFYWYRQILGQKVEFLVSFYNNEISEKSEIFDDQFSVERPDGSNFTLKIRSTKLEDSAMYFCASSEFLGGSQYFGPGTRLTVL.

The CDR3 coding sequence is TGTGCCAGCAGCAAACCCGGGACTAGCGCCCACAATGAGCAGTTCTTC. This codes for CASSKPGTSAHNEQFF. The genes are TRBV21-1 and TRBJ2-1; TRBD2 is the table's D call, not checked against the DNA. TRBV21-1 is designated a pseudogene. The CDR3 has 16 amino acids.

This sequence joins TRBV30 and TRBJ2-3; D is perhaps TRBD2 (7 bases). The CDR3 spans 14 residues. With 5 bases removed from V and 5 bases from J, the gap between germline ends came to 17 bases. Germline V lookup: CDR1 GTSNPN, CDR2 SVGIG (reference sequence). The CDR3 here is CAWSRGRAEDTQYF. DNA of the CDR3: TGTGCCTGGTCTAGGGGGAGGGCTGAAGATACGCAGTATTTT.

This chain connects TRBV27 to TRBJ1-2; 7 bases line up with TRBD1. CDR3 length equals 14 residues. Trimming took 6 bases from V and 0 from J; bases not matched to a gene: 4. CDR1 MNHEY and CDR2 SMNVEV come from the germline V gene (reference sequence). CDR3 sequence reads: CASSPTGPNYGYTF. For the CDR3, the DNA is TGTGCCAGCAGCCCGACAGGGCCTAACTATGGCTACACCTTC.

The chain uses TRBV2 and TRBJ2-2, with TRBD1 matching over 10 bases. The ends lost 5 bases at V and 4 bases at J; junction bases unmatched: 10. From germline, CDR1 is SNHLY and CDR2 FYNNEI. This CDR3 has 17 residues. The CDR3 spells CASSKSLDRGITGELFF. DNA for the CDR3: TGTGCCAGCAGTAAGTCCCTGGACAGGGGGATCACCGGGGAGCTGTTTTTT.

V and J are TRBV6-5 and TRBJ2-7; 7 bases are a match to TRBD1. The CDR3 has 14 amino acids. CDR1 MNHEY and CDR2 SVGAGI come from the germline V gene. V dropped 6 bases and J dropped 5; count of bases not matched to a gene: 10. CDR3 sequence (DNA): TGTGCCAGCAGGACCGACAGGGAACGAGACGAGCAGTACTTC. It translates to CASRTDRERDEQYF.

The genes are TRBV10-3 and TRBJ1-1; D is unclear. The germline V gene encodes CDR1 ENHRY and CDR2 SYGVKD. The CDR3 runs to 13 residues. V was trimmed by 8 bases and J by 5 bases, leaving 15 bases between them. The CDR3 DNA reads TGTGCCATCGGCCCCAGGTCTCTGACTGAAGCTTTCTTT. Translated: CAIGPRSLTEAFF.

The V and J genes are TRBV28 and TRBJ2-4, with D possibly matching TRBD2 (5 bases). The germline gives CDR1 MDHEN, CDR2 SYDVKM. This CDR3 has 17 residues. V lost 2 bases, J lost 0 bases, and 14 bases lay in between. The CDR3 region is CASSLTGIHKAKNIQYF. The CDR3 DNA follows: TGTGCCAGCAGTTTAACGGGAATACATAAAGCCAAAAACATTCAGTACTTC. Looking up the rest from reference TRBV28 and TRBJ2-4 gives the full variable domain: DVKVTQSSRYLVKRTGEKVFLECVQDMDHENMFWYRQDPGLGLRLIYFSYDVKMKEKGDIPEGYSVSREKKERFSLILESASTNQTSMYLCASSLTGIHKAKNIQYFGAGTRLSVL.

The CDR3 loop is CASSLASIDNEQFF. CDR3 nucleotides: TGCGCCAGCAGCTTGGCTAGTATTGACAATGAGCAGTTCTTC. The rearrangement joins TRBV5-1 to TRBJ2-1; no definite D call. V was trimmed by 0 bases and J by 5 bases, leaving 9 bases between them. Germline CDR1 and CDR2: SGHRS and YFSETQ. The CDR3 is made up of 14 amino acids.

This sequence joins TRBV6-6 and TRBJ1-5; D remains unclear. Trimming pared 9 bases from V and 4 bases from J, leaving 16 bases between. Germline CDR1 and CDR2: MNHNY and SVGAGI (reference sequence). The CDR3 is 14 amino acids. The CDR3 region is CASLNAGGNQPQHF. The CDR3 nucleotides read TGTGCCAGTTTGAACGCGGGAGGGAATCAGCCCCAGCATTTT.

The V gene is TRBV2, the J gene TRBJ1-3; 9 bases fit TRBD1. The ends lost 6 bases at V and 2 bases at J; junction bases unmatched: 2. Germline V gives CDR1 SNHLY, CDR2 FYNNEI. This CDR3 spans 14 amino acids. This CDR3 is CASSGQGTGNTIYF. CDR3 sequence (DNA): TGTGCCAGCAGCGGACAGGGGACTGGAAACACCATATATTTT.

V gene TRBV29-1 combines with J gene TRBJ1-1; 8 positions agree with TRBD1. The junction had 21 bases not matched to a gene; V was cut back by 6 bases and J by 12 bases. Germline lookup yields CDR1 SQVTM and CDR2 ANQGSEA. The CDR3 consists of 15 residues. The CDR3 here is CSVDGTGGGGYPTFF. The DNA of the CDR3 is TGCAGCGTAGACGGCACAGGGGGTGGGGGATATCCAACTTTCTTT.

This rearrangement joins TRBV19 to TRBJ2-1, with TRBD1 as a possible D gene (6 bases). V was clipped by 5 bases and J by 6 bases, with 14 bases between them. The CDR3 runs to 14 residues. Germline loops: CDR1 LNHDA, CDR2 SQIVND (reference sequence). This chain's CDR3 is CASSFRTEFNEQFF. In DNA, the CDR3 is TGTGCCAGTAGTTTTCGGACAGAATTCAATGAGCAGTTCTTC.

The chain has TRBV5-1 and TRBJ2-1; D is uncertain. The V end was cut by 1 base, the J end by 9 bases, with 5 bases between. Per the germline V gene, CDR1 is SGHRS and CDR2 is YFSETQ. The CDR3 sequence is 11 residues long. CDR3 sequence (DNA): TGCGCCAGCAGCTTGTATTCTGAGCAGTTCTTC. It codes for CASSLYSEQFF.

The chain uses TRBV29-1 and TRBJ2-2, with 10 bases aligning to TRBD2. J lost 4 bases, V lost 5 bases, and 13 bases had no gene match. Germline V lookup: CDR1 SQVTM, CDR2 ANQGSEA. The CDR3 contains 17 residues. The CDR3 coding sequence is TGCAGCGTTCCAGGCCTAGCGGGAGAAAGTAGCACCGGGGAGCTGTTTTTT. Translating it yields CSVPGLAGESSTGELFF.

CDR3 region: CASSEGRELVEQYF. CDR3 nucleotides: TGTGCCAGCAGTGAAGGCCGGGAGCTGGTCGAGCAGTACTTC. This sequence joins TRBV6-1 and TRBJ2-7; tentative D call: TRBD2 (6 bases). Germline assignment: CDR1 MNHNS and CDR2 SASEGT. Between the trimmed V and J ends, which lost 1 base and 6 bases, there was a span of 13 bases. This CDR3 has 14 residues.

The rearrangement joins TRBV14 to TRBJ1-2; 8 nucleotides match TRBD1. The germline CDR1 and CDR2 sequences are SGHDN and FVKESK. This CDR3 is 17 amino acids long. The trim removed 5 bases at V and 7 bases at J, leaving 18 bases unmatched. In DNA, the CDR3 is TGTGCCAGCAGCGATTTTCCGACAGGGGAAAAACTAGGTGGCTACACCTTC. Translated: CASSDFPTGEKLGGYTF. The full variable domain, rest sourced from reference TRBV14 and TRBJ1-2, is EAGVTQFPSHSVIEKGQTVTLRCDPISGHDNLYWYRRVMGKEIKFLLHFVKESKQDESGMPNNRFLAERTGGTYSTLKVQPAELEDSGVYFCASSDFPTGEKLGGYTFGSGTRLTVV.

CDR3 loop: CASSLQAYSGNTIYF. In nucleotides, the CDR3 is TGTGCCAGCAGTTTGCAGGCATACTCTGGAAACACCATATATTTT. V and J are TRBV6-5 and TRBJ1-3; the D is unclear. Per germline, CDR1 MNHEY and CDR2 SVGAGI. V was trimmed by 4 bases and J by 0 bases, leaving 10 bases between them. This CDR3 is 15 amino acids long.

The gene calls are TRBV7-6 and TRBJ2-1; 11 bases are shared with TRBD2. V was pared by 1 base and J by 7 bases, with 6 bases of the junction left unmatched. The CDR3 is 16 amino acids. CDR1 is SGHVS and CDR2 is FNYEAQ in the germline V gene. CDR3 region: CASSLVATSGVNEQFF. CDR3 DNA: TGTGCCAGCAGCTTAGTCGCGACTAGCGGGGTTAATGAGCAGTTCTTC.

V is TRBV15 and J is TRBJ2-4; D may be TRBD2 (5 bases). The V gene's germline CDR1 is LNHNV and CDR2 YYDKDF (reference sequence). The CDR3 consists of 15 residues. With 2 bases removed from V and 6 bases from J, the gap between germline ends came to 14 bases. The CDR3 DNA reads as TGTGCCACCAGCAGAAGGGAGTGGGAAGGAAACATTCAGTACTTC. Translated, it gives CATSRREWEGNIQYF.

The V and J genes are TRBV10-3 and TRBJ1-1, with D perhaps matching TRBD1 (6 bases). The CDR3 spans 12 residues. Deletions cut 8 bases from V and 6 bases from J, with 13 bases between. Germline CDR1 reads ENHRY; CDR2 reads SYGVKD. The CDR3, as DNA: TGTGCCATCTGGGGGGGGCGCGCTGAAGCTTTCTTT. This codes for CAIWGGRAEAFF.

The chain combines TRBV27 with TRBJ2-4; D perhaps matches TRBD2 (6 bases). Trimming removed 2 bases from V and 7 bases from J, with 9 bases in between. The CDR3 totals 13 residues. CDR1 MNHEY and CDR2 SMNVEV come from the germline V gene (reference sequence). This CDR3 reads CASSLTGGNIQYF. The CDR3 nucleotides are TGTGCCAGCAGTTTAACTGGGGGGAACATTCAGTACTTC.